Here is one T cell receptor beta chain with its context. The ends were cut back, 0 bases at V and 3 bases at J, with 15 bases in the middle. Germline CDR1 reads SGHRS; CDR2 reads YFSETQ. CDR3 length equals 17 residues. Time point here: after trial treatment. Sample treatment: LDRT plus nivolumab, ipilimumab, low-dose cyclophosphamide and aspirin (RACIN trial). Donors received a regimen that comprised nivolumab, ipilimumab, aspirin, low-dose cyclophosphamide and low-dose radiotherapy. The sample comes from a study of low-dose radiotherapy and immunotherapy resistance in tumors. Covering alpha and beta chains, TRAV- and TRBV-specific primers were used for the first-strand cDNA. The TCRs were subjected to amplification over approximately 20 PCR cycles employing a constant-region primer in conjunction with a V-primer adapter. One entry per CDR3 protein, called by TCRdb with MiXCR from the reads. The repertoire consists of approximately 100,000 distinct CDR3 sequences, with 20% to 25% occurring once and the leading ten covering over 4%.

This material consisted of PBMCs, taken after low-dose radiotherapy plus immunotherapy. The rearrangement uses TRBV5-1 and TRBJ1-4, with a weak D call TRBD1 (5 bases). The clonotype comes from a male donor with prostate cancer. CDR3 sequence: CASSLESGSGANEKLFF. The CDR3 region has the DNA TGCGCCAGCAGCTTGGAATCAGGGAGTGGAGCTAATGAAAAACTGTTTTTT. Full variable domain (remainder filled in from reference TRBV5-1 and TRBJ1-4): KAGVTQTPRYLIKTRGQQVTLSCSPISGHRSVSWYQQTPGQGLQFLFEYFSETQRNKGNFPGRFSGRQFSNSRSEMNVSTLELGDSALYLCASSLESGSGANEKLFFGSGTQLSVL.